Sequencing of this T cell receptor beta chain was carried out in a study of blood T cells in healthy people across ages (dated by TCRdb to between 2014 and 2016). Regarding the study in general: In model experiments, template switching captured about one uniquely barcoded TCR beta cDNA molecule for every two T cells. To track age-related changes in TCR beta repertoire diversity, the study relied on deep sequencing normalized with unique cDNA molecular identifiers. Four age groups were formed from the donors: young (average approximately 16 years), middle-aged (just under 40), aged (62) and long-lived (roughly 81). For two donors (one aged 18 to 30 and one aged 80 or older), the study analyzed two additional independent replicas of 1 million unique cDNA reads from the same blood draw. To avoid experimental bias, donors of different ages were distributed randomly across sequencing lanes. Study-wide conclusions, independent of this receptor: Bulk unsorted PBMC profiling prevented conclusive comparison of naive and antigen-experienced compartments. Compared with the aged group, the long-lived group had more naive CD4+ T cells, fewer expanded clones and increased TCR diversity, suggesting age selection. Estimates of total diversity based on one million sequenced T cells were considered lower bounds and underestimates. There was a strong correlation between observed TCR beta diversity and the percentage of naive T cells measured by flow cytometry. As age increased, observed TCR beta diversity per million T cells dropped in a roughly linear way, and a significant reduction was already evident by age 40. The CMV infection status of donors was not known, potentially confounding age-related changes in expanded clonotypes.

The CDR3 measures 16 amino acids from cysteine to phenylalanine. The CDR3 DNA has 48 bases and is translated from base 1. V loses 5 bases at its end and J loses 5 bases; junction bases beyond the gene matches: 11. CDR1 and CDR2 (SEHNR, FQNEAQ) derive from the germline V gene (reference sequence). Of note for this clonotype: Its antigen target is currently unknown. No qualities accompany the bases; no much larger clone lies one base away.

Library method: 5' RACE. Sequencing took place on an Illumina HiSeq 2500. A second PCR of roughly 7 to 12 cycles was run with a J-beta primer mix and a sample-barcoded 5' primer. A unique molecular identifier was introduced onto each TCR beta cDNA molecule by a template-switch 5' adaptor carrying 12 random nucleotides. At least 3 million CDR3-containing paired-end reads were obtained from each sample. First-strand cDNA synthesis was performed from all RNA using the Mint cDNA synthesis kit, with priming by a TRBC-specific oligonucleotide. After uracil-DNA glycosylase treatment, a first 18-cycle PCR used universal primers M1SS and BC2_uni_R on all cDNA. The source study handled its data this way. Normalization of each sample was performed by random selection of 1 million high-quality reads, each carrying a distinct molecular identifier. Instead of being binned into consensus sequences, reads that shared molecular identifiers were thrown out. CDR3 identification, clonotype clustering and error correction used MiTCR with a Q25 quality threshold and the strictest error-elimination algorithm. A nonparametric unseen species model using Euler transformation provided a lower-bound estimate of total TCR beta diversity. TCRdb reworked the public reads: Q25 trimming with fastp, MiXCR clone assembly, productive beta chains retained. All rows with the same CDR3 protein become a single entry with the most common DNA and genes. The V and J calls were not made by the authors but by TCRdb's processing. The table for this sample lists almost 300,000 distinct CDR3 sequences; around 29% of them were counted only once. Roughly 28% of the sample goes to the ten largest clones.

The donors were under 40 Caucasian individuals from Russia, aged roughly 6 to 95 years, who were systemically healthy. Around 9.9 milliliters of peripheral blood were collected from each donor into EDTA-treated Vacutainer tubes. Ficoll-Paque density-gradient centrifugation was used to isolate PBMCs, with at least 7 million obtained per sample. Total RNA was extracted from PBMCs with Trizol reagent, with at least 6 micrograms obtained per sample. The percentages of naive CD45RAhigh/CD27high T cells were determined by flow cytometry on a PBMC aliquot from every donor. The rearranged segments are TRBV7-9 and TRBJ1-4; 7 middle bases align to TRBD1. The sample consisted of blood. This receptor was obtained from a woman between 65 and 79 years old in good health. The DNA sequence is TGTGCCAGCAGCCCCGGACCGGGACAGATGAATGAAAAACTGTTTTTT. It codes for CASSPGPGQMNEKLFF.